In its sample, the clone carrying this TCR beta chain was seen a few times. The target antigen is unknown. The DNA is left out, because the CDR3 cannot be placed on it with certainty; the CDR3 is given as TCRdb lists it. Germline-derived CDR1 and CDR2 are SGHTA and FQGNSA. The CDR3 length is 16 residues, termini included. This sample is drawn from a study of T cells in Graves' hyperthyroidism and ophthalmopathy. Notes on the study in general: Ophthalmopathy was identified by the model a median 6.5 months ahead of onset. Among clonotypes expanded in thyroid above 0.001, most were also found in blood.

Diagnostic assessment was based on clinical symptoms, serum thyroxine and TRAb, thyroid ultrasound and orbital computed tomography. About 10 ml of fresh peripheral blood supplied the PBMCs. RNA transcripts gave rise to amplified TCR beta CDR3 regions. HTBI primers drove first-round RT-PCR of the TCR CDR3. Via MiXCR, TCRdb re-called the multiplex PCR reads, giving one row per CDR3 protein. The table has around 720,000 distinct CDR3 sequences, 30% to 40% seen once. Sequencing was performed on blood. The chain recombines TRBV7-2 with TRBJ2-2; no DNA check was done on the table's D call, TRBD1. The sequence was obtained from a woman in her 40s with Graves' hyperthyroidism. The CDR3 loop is CASSLAGQRTPGSCFF.